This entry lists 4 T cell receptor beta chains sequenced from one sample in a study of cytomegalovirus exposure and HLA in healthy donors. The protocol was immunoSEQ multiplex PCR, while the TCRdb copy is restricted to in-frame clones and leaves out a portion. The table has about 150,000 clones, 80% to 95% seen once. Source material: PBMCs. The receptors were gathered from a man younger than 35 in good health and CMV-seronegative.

The CDR3 nucleotides are TGTGCCAGCAGAACTGACAGGGACTCTCAGCCCCAGCATTTT. Protein product: CASRTDRDSQPQHF. This chain links TRBV6-6 with TRBJ1-5, with TRBD1 identical over 7 bases. Germline CDR1 reads MNHNY; CDR2 reads SVGAGI (reference sequence). J was trimmed by 6 bases and V by 6 bases; bases with no gene match: 8. CDR3 length: 14 amino acids.

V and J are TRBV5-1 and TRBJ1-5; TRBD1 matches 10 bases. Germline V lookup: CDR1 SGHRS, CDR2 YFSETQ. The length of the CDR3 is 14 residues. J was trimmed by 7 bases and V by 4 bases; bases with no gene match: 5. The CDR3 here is CASSPGQGGQPQHF. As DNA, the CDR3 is TGCGCCAGCAGCCCCGGACAGGGGGGGCAGCCCCAGCATTTT.

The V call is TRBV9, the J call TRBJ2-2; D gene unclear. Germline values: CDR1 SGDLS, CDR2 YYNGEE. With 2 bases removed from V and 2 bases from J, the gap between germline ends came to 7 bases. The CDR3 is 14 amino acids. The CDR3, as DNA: TGTGCCAGCAGCGTCTCGAGAAACACCGGGGAGCTGTTTTTT. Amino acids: CASSVSRNTGELFF.

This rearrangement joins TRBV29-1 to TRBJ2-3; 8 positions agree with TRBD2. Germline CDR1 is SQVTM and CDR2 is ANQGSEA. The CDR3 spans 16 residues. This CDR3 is CTTSGGEDQSTDTQYF. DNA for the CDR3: TGCACCACCTCGGGGGGGGAGGACCAATCGACAGATACGCAGTATTTT.